This T cell receptor (beta chain) stems from a study of Ad26.COV2.S vaccination and SARS-CoV-2 variants. A remark on this clone: Its antigen remains unidentified.

The treatment was: some 20 received Ad26.COV2.S at low or high dose, single or two shots; roughly five received placebo; per-sample allocation not given. Specimens were obtained on day 63 following the first vaccine or placebo injection. The V end lost 2 bases, the J end lost 3 bases, and 13 bases lay between the germline ends. The CDR3 covers 15 residues. CDR1 SEHNR and CDR2 FQNEAQ come from the germline V gene (reference sequence). Assay: immunoSEQ multiplex PCR; the TCRdb copy retains only in-frame clones and omits some. The sample contains 350,000 to 450,000 clones, 92% of which appear only once. Study outcomes and limitations: After vaccination, substantial breadth of spike-specific CD8+ and CD4+ responses was reported.

This specimen was peripheral blood, taken in a trial of Ad26.COV2.S vaccine versus placebo. The receptor was derived from a person between 18 and 65 years old who received the Ad26.COV2.S COVID-19 vaccine or a placebo. V and J are TRBV7-9 and TRBJ2-5; D is unresolved. The CDR3 nucleotides are TGTGCCAGCAGCTTAATATTAGGACCGAAAGAGACCCAGTACTTC. Translation: CASSLILGPKETQYF.